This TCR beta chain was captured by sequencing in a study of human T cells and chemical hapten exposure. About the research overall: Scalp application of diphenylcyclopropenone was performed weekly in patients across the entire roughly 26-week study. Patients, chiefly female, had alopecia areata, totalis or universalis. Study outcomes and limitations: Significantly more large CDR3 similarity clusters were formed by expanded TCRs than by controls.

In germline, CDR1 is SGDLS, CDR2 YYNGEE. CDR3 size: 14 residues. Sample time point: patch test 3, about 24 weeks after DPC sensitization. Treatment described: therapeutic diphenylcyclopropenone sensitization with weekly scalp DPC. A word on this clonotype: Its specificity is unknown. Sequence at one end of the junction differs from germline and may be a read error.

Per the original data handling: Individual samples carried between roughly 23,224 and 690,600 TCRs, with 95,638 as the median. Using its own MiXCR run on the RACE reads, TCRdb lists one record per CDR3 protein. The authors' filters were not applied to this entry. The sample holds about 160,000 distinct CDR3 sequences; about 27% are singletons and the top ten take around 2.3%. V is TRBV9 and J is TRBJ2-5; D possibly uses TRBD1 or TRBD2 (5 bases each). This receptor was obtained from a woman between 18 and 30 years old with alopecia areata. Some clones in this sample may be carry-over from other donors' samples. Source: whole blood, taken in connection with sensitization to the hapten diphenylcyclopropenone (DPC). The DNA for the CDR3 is TGTGCCAGCAGCGTAGGAGGGGCGCGAGAGGCCCAGTACTTC. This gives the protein CASSVGGAREAQYF.